This TCR beta chain is from a study of pediatric ulcerative colitis. Controls had colonoscopy for suspected IBD, with normal endoscopy and no IBD the following year. Germline trimming cut 1 base from V and 4 bases from J; bases unmatched to any gene: 6. The germline CDR1 and CDR2 sequences are MGHDK and SYGVNS. The CDR3 is 15 amino acids. Points on this clone: The target antigen is unknown.

This table comes from immunoSEQ multiplex PCR, and its TCRdb copy is limited to in-frame clones, with some not included. Of more than 50,000 clones in the sample, around 87% were seen once. Points from the study as a whole: A couple of patients' blood samples yielded substantially fewer templates. A couple of rectal CDR3 clonotypes occurred in all ulcerative colitis patients. In rectum, acute severe colitis had expanded clones and less diversity.

The receptor was isolated from a boy aged 5-17 years who was a control in a study of pediatric ulcerative colitis. What was sequenced was blood. The chain combines TRBV25-1 with TRBJ2-7; 8 bases fit TRBD2. CDR3 loop: CASSELSGGLYEQYF. CDR3 sequence (DNA): TGTGCCAGCAGTGAATTATCGGGGGGGCTGTACGAGCAGTACTTC.